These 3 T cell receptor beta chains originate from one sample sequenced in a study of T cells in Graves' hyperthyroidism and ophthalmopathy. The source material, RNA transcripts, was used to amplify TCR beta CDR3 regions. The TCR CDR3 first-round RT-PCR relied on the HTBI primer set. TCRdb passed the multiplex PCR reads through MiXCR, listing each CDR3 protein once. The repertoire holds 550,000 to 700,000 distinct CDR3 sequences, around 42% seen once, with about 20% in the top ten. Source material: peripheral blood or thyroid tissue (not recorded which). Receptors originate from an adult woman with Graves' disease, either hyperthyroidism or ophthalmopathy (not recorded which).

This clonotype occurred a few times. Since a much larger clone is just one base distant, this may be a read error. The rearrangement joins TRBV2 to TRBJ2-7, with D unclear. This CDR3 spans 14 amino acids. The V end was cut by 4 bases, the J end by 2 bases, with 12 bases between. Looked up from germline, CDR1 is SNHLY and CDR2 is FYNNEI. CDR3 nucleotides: TGTGCCAGCAGTGTTCTGGGCTCCCCCTACGAGCAGTACTTC. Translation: CASSVLGSPYEQYF. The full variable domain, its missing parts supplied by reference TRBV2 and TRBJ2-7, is EPEVTQTPSHQVTQMGQEVILRCVPISNHLYFYWYRQILGQKVEFLVSFYNNEISEKSEIFDDQFSVERPDGSNFTLKIRSTKLEDSAMYFCASSVLGSPYEQYFGPGTRLTVT.

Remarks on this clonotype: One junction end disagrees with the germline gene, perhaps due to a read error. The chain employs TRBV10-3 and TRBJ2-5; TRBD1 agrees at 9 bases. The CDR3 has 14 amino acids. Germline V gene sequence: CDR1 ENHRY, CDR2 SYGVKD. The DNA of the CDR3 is TGTGCCAGCAGTTCCGGACAGGGGCCCTTTTCCCAGTACTTC. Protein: CASSSGQGPFSQYF.

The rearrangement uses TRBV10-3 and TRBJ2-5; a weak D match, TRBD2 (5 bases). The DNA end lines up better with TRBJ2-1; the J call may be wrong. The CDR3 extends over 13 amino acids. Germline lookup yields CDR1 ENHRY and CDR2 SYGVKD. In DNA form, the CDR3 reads TGTGCCACCGCCGGACTGGAAACCAATGAGCAGTTCTTC. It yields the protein CATAGLETNEQFF.